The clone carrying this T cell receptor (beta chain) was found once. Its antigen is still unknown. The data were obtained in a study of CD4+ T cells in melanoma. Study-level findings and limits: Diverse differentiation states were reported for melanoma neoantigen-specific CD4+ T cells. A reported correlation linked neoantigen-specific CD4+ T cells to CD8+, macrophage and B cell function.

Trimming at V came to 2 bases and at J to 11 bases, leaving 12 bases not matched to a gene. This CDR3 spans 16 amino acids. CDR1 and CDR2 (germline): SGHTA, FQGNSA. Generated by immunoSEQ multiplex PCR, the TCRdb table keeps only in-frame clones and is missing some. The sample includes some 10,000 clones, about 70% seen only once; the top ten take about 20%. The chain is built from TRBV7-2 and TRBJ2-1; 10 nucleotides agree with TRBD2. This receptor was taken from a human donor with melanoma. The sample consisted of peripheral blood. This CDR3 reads CASSLPRTSGLSKQFF. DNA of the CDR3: TGTGCCAGCAGCTTACCGCGGACTAGCGGTCTCAGCAAGCAGTTCTTC.